These 10 T cell receptor beta chains share one sample of origin, sequenced in a study of T cell changes during pregnancy in multiple sclerosis. Assay used: immunoSEQ multiplex PCR; TCRdb lists only in-frame clones, some missing. The table shows tens of thousands of clones, with approximately 92% occurring only once. This specimen consisted of peripheral blood, obtained in the third trimester of pregnancy. These receptors all stem from a female donor in good health, enrolled as a control in a pregnancy study.

The J gene is TRBJ2-5, the V gene TRBV9, with D perhaps matching TRBD2 (6 bases). V was trimmed by 0 bases and J by 0 bases, leaving 12 bases between them. CDR1 and CDR2 (germline): SGDLS, YYNGEE. The CDR3 consists of 16 residues. Here the CDR3 reads CASSVDGGAYQETQYF. Here the CDR3 DNA reads TGTGCCAGCAGCGTAGATGGCGGGGCGTACCAAGAGACCCAGTACTTC.

The chain uses TRBV19 and TRBJ1-1; perhaps TRBD1 as D (6 bases). Germline V lookup: CDR1 LNHDA, CDR2 SQIVND (reference sequence). V lost 3 bases, J lost 3 bases, and 11 bases lay in between. This CDR3 spans 14 amino acids. CDR3 residues: CASSIWGRYTEAFF. As DNA, the CDR3 is TGTGCCAGTAGTATTTGGGGGCGTTACACTGAAGCTTTCTTT.

The V call is TRBV28, the J call TRBJ1-1; D remains unclear. V lost 2 bases and J 9 bases, leaving 16 bases between the germline ends. The CDR3 length is 14 residues. CDR1 is MDHEN, CDR2 SYDVKM, per germline. The CDR3 coding sequence is TGTGCCAGCAGTTTACCCATGGTACGCGGCCAAGCTTTCTTT. Its protein product is CASSLPMVRGQAFF.

V is TRBV6-5 and J is TRBJ2-3; unclear D gene. The germline V gene has CDR1 MNHEY and CDR2 SVGAGI. Between the trimmed V and J ends, which lost 6 bases and 4 bases, there was a span of 11 bases. There are 13 residues in the CDR3. The CDR3 nucleotides read TGTGCCAGCAGACTAAACGGCGCAGATACGCAGTATTTT. Encoded protein: CASRLNGADTQYF.

This chain connects TRBV7-9 to TRBJ2-1; D perhaps matches TRBD1 (6 bases). This CDR3 comprises 19 residues. Germline CDR1 reads SEHNR; CDR2 reads FQNEAQ (reference sequence). The V end lost 4 bases, the J end lost 2 bases, and 24 bases lay between the germline ends. CDR3 nucleotides: TGTGCCAGCAGCTCCCTCTTACGCGACCTCAGGGGAGCCTACAATGAGCAGTTCTTC. This codes for CASSSLLRDLRGAYNEQFF.

V is TRBV5-4 and J is TRBJ1-3; D is possibly TRBD1 (6 bases). The CDR3 runs to 15 residues. V lost 3 bases, J lost 1 base, and 11 bases lay in between. Germline V gene lookup returns CDR1 SGHNT and CDR2 YYREEE (reference sequence). The CDR3 region has the DNA TGTGCCAGCAGCTGGGGGGGGCAATCTGGAAACACCATATATTTT. Protein sequence: CASSWGGQSGNTIYF.

The V gene is TRBV18, the J gene TRBJ1-4, with 10 bases fitting TRBD1. Germline V lookup: CDR1 KGHSH, CDR2 LQKENI. Trimming removed 3 bases from V and 2 bases from J; junction bases left unmatched: 6. The CDR3 totals 17 residues. CDR3 region: CASSPGTGVATNEKLFF. CDR3 in DNA: TGTGCCAGCTCACCCGGGACAGGGGTGGCGACTAATGAAAAACTGTTTTTT.

The rearrangement uses TRBV6-5 and TRBJ2-7; D is uncertain. Trimming pared 5 bases from V and 6 bases from J, leaving 8 bases between. The CDR3 contains 11 residues. Looked up from germline, CDR1 is MNHEY and CDR2 is SVGAGI. CDR3 region: CASSPGSEQYF. The CDR3 region has the DNA TGTGCCAGCAGTCCCGGGTCCGAGCAGTACTTC.

CDR3 in amino acids: CASTDTTGNTIYF. The CDR3 bases are TGTGCCAGCACGGACACGACGGGAAACACCATATATTTT. The chain combines TRBV7-2 with TRBJ1-3, with a weak D call TRBD1 (5 bases). The CDR3 totals 13 residues. V lost 7 bases to trimming and J lost 4 bases, with 11 bases between them. CDR1 SGHTA and CDR2 FQGNSA come from the germline V gene.

The chain is built from TRBV19 and TRBJ2-7; a weak D match, TRBD1 (6 bases). The CDR3 totals 14 residues. Trimming left V 5 bases short and J 2 bases short, with 13 bases between. The germline V gene encodes CDR1 LNHDA and CDR2 SQIVND (reference sequence). CDR3 sequence: CASSFGQSPYEQYF. CDR3 DNA: TGTGCCAGTAGTTTCGGACAGAGCCCCTACGAGCAGTACTTC. Combining the CDR3 with reference TRBV19 and TRBJ2-7 gives the whole variable domain DGGITQSPKYLFRKEGQNVTLSCEQNLNHDAMYWYRQDPGQGLRLIYYSQIVNDFQKGDIAEGYSVSREKKESFPLTVTSAQKNPTAFYLCASSFGQSPYEQYFGPGTRLTVT.